These 10 T cell receptor beta chains were all obtained from the same sample, sequenced in a study of blood T cell repertoires in COVID-19. The repertoire was sequenced with immunoSEQ multiplex PCR; TCRdb's copy has only in-frame clones and lacks some. The sample lists tens of thousands of clones; about 87% were seen once. The source material was peripheral blood. The receptors originated from a human donor in a cohort sampled during active COVID-19.

J is TRBJ1-5 and V is TRBV19, with 9 bases identical to TRBD1. Germline CDR1 is LNHDA and CDR2 is SQIVND (reference sequence). The CDR3 covers 14 residues. The trim removed 8 bases at V and 2 bases at J, leaving 4 bases unmatched. In DNA, the CDR3 is TGTGCCAGTTTAAGGACAGGGGGCAATCAGCCCCAGCATTTT. It translates to CASLRTGGNQPQHF.

J is TRBJ1-4 and V is TRBV29-1, with 10 bases identical to TRBD1. Germline CDR1 and CDR2: SQVTM and ANQGSEA. V gave up 7 bases and J gave up 7 bases; unmatched junction bases: 12. The CDR3 length is 15 residues. As DNA, the CDR3 is TGCAGCGCGTTGAAACGGGGACAGGGGAGTGAAAAACTGTTTTTT. Its translation: CSALKRGQGSEKLFF.

This sequence joins TRBV28 and TRBJ2-1, with a possible D match to TRBD1 (6 bases). V was cut by 6 bases and J by 0 bases, with 21 bases left in between. CDR3 size: 18 residues. Germline V gene sequence: CDR1 MDHEN, CDR2 SYDVKM. CDR3 bases: TGTGCCAGCAGCCCAACAGAGGGACATGGTAACTCCTACAATGAGCAGTTCTTC. It translates to CASSPTEGHGNSYNEQFF. The variable domain in full, with the rest retrieved from reference TRBV28 and TRBJ2-1, is DVKVTQSSRYLVKRTGEKVFLECVQDMDHENMFWYRQDPGLGLRLIYFSYDVKMKEKGDIPEGYSVSREKKERFSLILESASTNQTSMYLCASSPTEGHGNSYNEQFFGPGTRLTVL.

This clone was detected once. This chain uses TRBV18 with TRBJ1-5, with unresolved D. V was trimmed by 4 bases and J by 0 bases, leaving 4 bases between them. CDR3 length: 13 amino acids. The V gene's germline CDR1 is KGHSH and CDR2 LQKENI. CDR3 bases: TGTGCCAGCTCACTGGCTAGCAATCAGCCCCAGCATTTT. This gives the protein CASSLASNQPQHF.

The chain combines TRBV5-1 with TRBJ1-1; TRBD1 agrees at 11 bases. Germline CDR1 SGHRS, CDR2 YFSETQ. The CDR3 is made up of 14 amino acids. Trimming removed 4 bases from V and 5 bases from J; junction bases left unmatched: 4. This CDR3 is CASSPGTGGTEAFF. For the CDR3, the DNA is TGCGCCAGCAGCCCTGGGACAGGGGGGACTGAAGCTTTCTTT.

This rearrangement joins TRBV3-1 (or the pseudogene TRBV3-2) to TRBJ2-1; weak D call: TRBD2 (5 bases). This CDR3 has 15 amino acids. CDR1 and CDR2 (germline): LGHDT, YNNKEL (reference sequence). Trimming left V 1 base short and J 10 bases short, with 17 bases between. The CDR3 DNA reads as TGTGCCAGCAGCCAAGGTTTCGGGGTTCTGGGAGAGCAGTTCTTC. Protein product: CASSQGFGVLGEQFF.

The chain recombines TRBV10-2 with TRBJ1-4; TRBD1 is a possible D gene (6 bases). The CDR3 loop spans 18 amino acids. Germline lookup yields CDR1 WSHSY and CDR2 SAAADI. Trimming left V 3 bases short and J 4 bases short, with 21 bases between. DNA for the CDR3: TGCGCCAGCAGTGAATCTATGGCGACAGGAGGACGTAATGAAAAACTGTTTTTT. Encoded protein: CASSESMATGGRNEKLFF.

The chain combines TRBV2 with TRBJ1-5; D is possibly TRBD1 (5 bases). The V and J ends lost 7 bases and 5 bases respectively, with 15 bases between them. Germline V lookup: CDR1 SNHLY, CDR2 FYNNEI. The length of the CDR3 is 14 residues. CDR3 region: CASTWRDGYQPQHF. CDR3 in DNA: TGTGCCAGCACCTGGCGGGACGGTTATCAGCCCCAGCATTTT.

This clone appeared a few times. The gene calls are TRBV7-3 and TRBJ2-7, with D perhaps TRBD2 (6 bases). The germline V gene has CDR1 SGHTA and CDR2 FQGTGA. V lost 5 bases to trimming and J lost 5 bases, with 16 bases between them. The CDR3 runs to 14 residues. The CDR3 spells CASSVDYPGHEQYF. The CDR3 DNA sequence: TGTGCCAGCAGCGTGGACTACCCTGGGCACGAGCAGTACTTC.

The CDR3 loop is CASSAGGSSYNEQFF. The CDR3 DNA sequence: TGTGCCAGCAGTGCGGGAGGGAGCTCCTACAATGAGCAGTTCTTC. The J gene is TRBJ2-1, the V gene TRBV28, with TRBD2 matching 9 bases. V trimming: 5 bases; J trimming: 0 bases; junction bases outside the gene matches: 2. Germline V CDR1 and CDR2: MDHEN, SYDVKM. The CDR3 spans 15 residues.